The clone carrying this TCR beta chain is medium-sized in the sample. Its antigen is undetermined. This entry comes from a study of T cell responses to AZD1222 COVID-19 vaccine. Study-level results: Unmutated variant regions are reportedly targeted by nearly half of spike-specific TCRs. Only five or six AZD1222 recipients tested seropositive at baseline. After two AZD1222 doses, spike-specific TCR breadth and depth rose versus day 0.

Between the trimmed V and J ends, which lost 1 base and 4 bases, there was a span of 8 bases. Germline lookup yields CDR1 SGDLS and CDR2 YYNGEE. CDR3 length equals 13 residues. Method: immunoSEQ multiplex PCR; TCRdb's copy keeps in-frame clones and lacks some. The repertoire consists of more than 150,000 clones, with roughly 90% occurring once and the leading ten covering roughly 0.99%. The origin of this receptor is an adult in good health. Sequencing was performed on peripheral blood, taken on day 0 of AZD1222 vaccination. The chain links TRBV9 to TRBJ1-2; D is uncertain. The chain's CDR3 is CASSVRASYGYTF. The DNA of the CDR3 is TGTGCCAGCAGCGTAAGGGCCTCCTATGGCTACACCTTC.